The rows below give T cell receptor beta chains drawn from one sample of a study of beta chain features in type 1 diabetes. TCRdb's table, derived via immunoSEQ multiplex PCR, lists solely in-frame clones and lacks some. Seen here are 640,000 or so clones, around an eighth observed once, and the top ten hold 0.03% to 0.045%. The sequencing input was naive CD4+ T cells from blood. The origin of the receptors is a man between 18 and 29 years old with type 1 diabetes. Both conserved end residues are part of each CDR3.

v_call: TRBV29-1
cdr3_aa: CSVAQQGGGTEAFF

v_call: TRBV5-4
cdr3_aa: CASRDGQGRQETQYF

v_call: TRBV5-1
cdr3_aa: CASSFSSDSYEQYF

v_call: TRBV9
cdr3_aa: CASSGPHPRYNEQFF

v_call: TRBV4-1
cdr3_aa: CASSQASNQPQHF

v_call: TRBV27
cdr3_aa: CASRWGLSSYEQYF

v_call: TRBV30
cdr3_aa: CARGARGALNTEAFF

v_call: TRBV30
cdr3_aa: CAWTPQGSYEQYF

v_call: TRBV7-8
cdr3_aa: CASSPDRANQPQHF

v_call: TRBV13
cdr3_aa: CASSLRGLAYNEQFF

v_call: TRBV7-9
cdr3_aa: CASSPRLTSSTDTQYF

v_call: TRBV27
cdr3_aa: CASSLYGAEAFF

v_call: TRBV7-9
cdr3_aa: CASSFLKGQKNTGELFF

v_call: TRBV7-9
cdr3_aa: CASTPAGIDTQYF

v_call: TRBV5-1
cdr3_aa: CASTIAGTSAHGYTF

v_call: TRBV7-2
cdr3_aa: CASSLARGGETQYF

v_call: TRBV18
cdr3_aa: CASSPTGGDTGELFF

v_call: TRBV7-2
cdr3_aa: CASSQGSDRASFF